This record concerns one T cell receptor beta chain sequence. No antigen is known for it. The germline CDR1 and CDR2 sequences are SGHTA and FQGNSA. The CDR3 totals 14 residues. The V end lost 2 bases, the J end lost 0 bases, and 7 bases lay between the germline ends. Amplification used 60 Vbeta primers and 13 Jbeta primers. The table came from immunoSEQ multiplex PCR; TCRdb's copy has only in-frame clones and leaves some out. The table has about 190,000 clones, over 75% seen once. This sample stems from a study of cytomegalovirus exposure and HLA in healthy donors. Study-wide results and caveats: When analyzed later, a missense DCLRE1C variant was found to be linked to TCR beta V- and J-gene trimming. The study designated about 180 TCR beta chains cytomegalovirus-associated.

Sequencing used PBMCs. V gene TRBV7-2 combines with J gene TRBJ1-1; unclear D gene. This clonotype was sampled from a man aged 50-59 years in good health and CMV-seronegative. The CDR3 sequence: CASSLYMLNTEAFF. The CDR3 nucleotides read TGTGCCAGCAGCTTATATATGTTGAACACTGAAGCTTTCTTT. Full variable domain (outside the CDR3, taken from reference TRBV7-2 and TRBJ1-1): GAGVSQSPSNKVTEKGKDVELRCDPISGHTALYWYRQSLGQGLEFLIYFQGNSAPDKSGLPSDRFSAERTGGSVSTLTIQRTQQEDSAVYLCASSLYMLNTEAFFGQGTRLTVV.